This T cell receptor beta chain emerged from a study of blood T cell repertoires in COVID-19. This clone was seen once. The CDR3 extends over 15 amino acids. V lost 2 bases and J lost 2; bases outside the gene matches: 5. Germline V gene data show CDR1 as WNHNN and CDR2 as SYGVQD (reference sequence). In the authors' workflow: Reference gene primer amplification yielded estimated nucleated cell counts. The protocol was immunoSEQ multiplex PCR, while the TCRdb copy is restricted to in-frame clones and leaves out a portion. V, J and clone size derive from that table, while D and trimming were established from the DNA sequence. The table includes tens of thousands of clones, 60% to 75% detected once.

The source of this sequence is a woman at least 80 years old with acute or convalescent COVID-19. The specimen sequenced was peripheral blood. The chain has TRBV10-1 and TRBJ2-5; 7 positions match TRBD2. CDR3 in DNA: TGCGCCAGCAGTGAGCCCGACGGGGGGCAAGAGACCCAGTACTTC. Translated, it gives CASSEPDGGQETQYF.